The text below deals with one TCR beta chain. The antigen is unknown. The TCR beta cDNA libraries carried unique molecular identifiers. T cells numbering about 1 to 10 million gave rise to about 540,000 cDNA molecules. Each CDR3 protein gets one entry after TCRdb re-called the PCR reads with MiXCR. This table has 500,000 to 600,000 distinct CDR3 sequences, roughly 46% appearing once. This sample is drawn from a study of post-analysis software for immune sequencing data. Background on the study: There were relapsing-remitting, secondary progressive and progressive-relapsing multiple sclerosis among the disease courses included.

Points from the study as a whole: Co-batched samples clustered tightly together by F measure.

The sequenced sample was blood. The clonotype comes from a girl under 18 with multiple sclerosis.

The CDR3 sequence: CSAPPGTGDAEAFF. The CDR3 bases are TGCAGTGCTCCCCCGGGGACAGGGGACGCTGAAGCTTTCTTT. The chain is built from TRBV20-1 and TRBJ1-1, with 10 positions matching TRBD1. CDR3 length: 14 residues. Germline assignment: CDR1 DFQATT and CDR2 SNEGSKA (reference sequence). The ends lost 5 bases at V and 6 bases at J; junction bases unmatched: 9.